The entry below describes one TCR beta chain. Germline-derived CDR1 and CDR2 are MNHEY and SVGAGI. Trimming took 6 bases from V and 8 from J, leaving 16 bases between them. CDR3 length: 13 amino acids. Measured with immunoSEQ multiplex PCR; TCRdb has only the in-frame clones, and not every one. The sample lists tens of thousands of clones, more than 80% occurring once. This specimen belongs to a study of blood T cell repertoires in COVID-19. Study at large: Sources were T cells, B-cell-depleted T cells, or PBMCs; the material itself was cDNA or gDNA.

The receptor's source is a human donor with active COVID-19. The donor label of this sample is uncertain. The chain carries TRBV6-5 and TRBJ1-2, with a tentative D call TRBD1 (6 bases). The sequencing input was peripheral blood. The CDR3 DNA sequence: TGTGCCAGCAGCCTCCAAGGGGGGGAGGGCTACACCTTC. It is translated as CASSLQGGEGYTF.